This T cell receptor (beta chain) was retrieved from a study of tumor and adjacent non-tumor tissue in lung cancer. This sample's RNA came from whole unsorted tissue. More than 3 cm separated this lung sample from the edge of the tumor. In regard to this clonotype: A much larger clone sits a single nucleotide away, making a read error possible.

The CDR3 length is 15 residues. Germline V gene sequence: CDR1 SGHVS, CDR2 FQNEAQ. V lost 1 base to trimming and J lost 10 bases; unmatched junction nucleotides: 12. The library came from three nested PCR rounds adapted from ARM-PCR protocols. From the multiplex PCR reads, TCRdb called clonotypes with MiXCR, one entry per CDR3 protein. The sample has 60,000 or so distinct CDR3 sequences, about 55% seen once. This sequence was found in a man aged 65 to 85 with non-small cell lung cancer. This sequence joins TRBV7-8 and TRBJ1-2; 7 bases fit TRBD1. Sequenced: distant non-tumor lung tissue. CDR3 sequence reads: CASSLVAGRGDDYTF. CDR3 DNA sequence: TGTGCCAGCAGCTTAGTCGCAGGCAGGGGGGATGACTACACCTTC. Based on the CDR3 plus reference TRBV7-8 and TRBJ1-2, the full variable domain is GAGVSQSPRYKVAKRGQDVALRCDPISGHVSLFWYQQALGQGPEFLTYFQNEAQLDKSGLPSDRFFAERPEGSVSTLKIQRTQQEDSAVYLCASSLVAGRGDDYTFGSGTRLTVV.